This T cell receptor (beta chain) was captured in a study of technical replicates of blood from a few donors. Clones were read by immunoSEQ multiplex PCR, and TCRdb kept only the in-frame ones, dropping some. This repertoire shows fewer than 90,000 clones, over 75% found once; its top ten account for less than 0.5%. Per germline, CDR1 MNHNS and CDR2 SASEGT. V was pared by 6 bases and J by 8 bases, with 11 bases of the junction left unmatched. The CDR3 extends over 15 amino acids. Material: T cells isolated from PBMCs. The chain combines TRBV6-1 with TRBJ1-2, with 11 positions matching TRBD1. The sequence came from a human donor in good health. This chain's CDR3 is CASRAPGQGVKGYTF. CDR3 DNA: TGTGCCAGCAGGGCTCCGGGACAGGGGGTTAAGGGCTACACCTTC.